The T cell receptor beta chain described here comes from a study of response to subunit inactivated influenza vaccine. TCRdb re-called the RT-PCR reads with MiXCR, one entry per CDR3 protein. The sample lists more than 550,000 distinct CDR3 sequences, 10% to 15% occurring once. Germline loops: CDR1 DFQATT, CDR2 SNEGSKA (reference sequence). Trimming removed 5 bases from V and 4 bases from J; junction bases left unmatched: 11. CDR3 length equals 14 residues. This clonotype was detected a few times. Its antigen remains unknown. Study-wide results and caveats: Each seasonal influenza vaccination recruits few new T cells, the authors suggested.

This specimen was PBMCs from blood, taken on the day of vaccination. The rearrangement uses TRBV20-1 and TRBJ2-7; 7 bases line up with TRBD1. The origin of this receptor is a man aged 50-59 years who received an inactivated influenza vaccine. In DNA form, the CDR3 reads TGCAGTGCTCAGACCGGGACAGCGCGATACGAGCAGTACTTC. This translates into CSAQTGTARYEQYF.